Listed below are T cell receptor beta chains from one sample, sequenced in a study of cytomegalovirus exposure and HLA in healthy donors. Clones were read by immunoSEQ multiplex PCR, and TCRdb kept only the in-frame ones, dropping some. The sample has 90,000 to 100,000 clones; 82% are singletons. Sequenced material: PBMCs. The receptors originated from a man in his forties or fifties in good health and CMV-seronegative. Both conserved end residues are part of each CDR3.

v_gene: TRBV4-1
CDR3aa: CASSLTHGGGQGARRDGYTF

v_gene: TRBV6-5
CDR3aa: CASSSKLVGEQFF

v_gene: TRBV19
CDR3aa: CASSAGVKETQYF

v_gene: TRBV2
CDR3aa: CASSETGAGEQFF

v_gene: TRBV11-2
CDR3aa: CASSRGGFDTQYF

v_gene: TRBV27
CDR3aa: CATSGLLCTSVPLSIRETQYF

v_gene: TRBV7-9
CDR3aa: CASSSNNGDRAYEQYF

v_gene: TRBV6-1
CDR3aa: CASSDLGAYEQYF

v_gene: TRBV6-5
CDR3aa: CASQGHRSSGNTIYF

v_gene: TRBV6-1
CDR3aa: CASTEPGTQYF

v_gene: TRBV2
CDR3aa: CASSVQRPPLGYEQYF

v_gene: TRBV13
CDR3aa: CASSSSGTGREEQYF

v_gene: TRBV11-2
CDR3aa: CASSSTARTEAFF

v_gene: TRBV6-1
CDR3aa: CASSEGQGAWETQYF

v_gene: TRBV28
CDR3aa: CASRYHPGQGTHEQYF

v_gene: TRBV27
CDR3aa: CASSFGIETGNTGELFF

v_gene: TRBV10-3
CDR3aa: CAIREGLWAYEQYF

v_gene: TRBV30
CDR3aa: CAWSRQGHSGNTIYF

v_gene: TRBV11-3
CDR3aa: CASSPGGHLGTEAFF

v_gene: TRBV2
CDR3aa: CASSFYRAPSNQPQHF

v_gene: TRBV27
CDR3aa: CATSTYGELFF

v_gene: TRBV7-8
CDR3aa: CASSPRTGDNYGYTF

v_gene: TRBV7-2
CDR3aa: CASSSGGGNQPQHF

v_gene: TRBV13
CDR3aa: CASSFLAGTDTQYF

v_gene: TRBV13
CDR3aa: CASSLASVVADTQYF

v_gene: TRBV6-6
CDR3aa: CASSYLTGNTEAFF

v_gene: TRBV7-6
CDR3aa: CASSLEATIGANVLTF

v_gene: TRBV5-1
CDR3aa: CASSSEGSGGDTQYF

v_gene: TRBV2
CDR3aa: CASSGGQVAKNIQYF

v_gene: TRBV28
CDR3aa: CASSLLGQGTLGTGELFF

v_gene: TRBV9
CDR3aa: CASSVAADVNEQFF

v_gene: TRBV29-1
CDR3aa: CSVDGQGGVQAYGYTF

v_gene: TRBV28
CDR3aa: CASSLFREFSYEQYF

v_gene: TRBV11-1
CDR3aa: CASSTDPGTTQYF

v_gene: TRBV7-2
CDR3aa: CASSPDRTNYGYTF

v_gene: TRBV2
CDR3aa: CASSPDRGSNEKLFF

v_gene: TRBV19
CDR3aa: CASSTDGSGRGYEQYF

v_gene: TRBV10-2
CDR3aa: CASSALYEQYF

v_gene: TRBV11-2
CDR3aa: CASSSPRREPHTQYF

v_gene: TRBV27
CDR3aa: CASSLGNRGETQYF

v_gene: TRBV5-4
CDR3aa: CASTMDSSSYEQYF

v_gene: TRBV7-2
CDR3aa: CASSRGGAGRDYEQYF

v_gene: TRBV7-2
CDR3aa: CASTSGGGFEKLFF

v_gene: TRBV9
CDR3aa: CASSAEGWTDTQYF

v_gene: TRBV28
CDR3aa: CASSLPQQETQYF

v_gene: TRBV5-1
CDR3aa: CASSLEGQGGQPQHF

v_gene: TRBV9
CDR3aa: CASSVELALYNEQFF

v_gene: TRBV4-1
CDR3aa: CASSPARDFADGYTF

v_gene: TRBV6-6
CDR3aa: CASSYGTSGYNEQFF

v_gene: TRBV7-3
CDR3aa: CASSQDRENEQFF

v_gene: TRBV5-1
CDR3aa: CASSSTGTGGKTQYF

v_gene: TRBV7-6
CDR3aa: CASSLEAAAKGYTF

v_gene: TRBV7-9
CDR3aa: CASSPLGEGTDAGYGYTF

v_gene: TRBV27
CDR3aa: CASSFTGGGEMGQYF